These 2 T cell receptor beta chains were sequenced from one sample in a study of blood T cell repertoires in COVID-19. Here immunoSEQ multiplex PCR was the method, and the copy in TCRdb shows in-frame clones only, minus some. The table includes approximately 220,000 clones, approximately 89% detected once. Sequencing input: PBMCs or T cells enriched from blood (not recorded which). These receptors all stem from a woman in her twenties or thirties with acute COVID-19.

The chain has TRBV6-2 or TRBV6-3 and TRBJ2-7; D gene unclear. Per germline, CDR1 MNHEY and CDR2 SVGEGT. V lost 2 bases, J lost 2 bases, and 7 bases lay in between. The CDR3 runs 13 residues. The CDR3 loop reads CASSYKDTYEQYF. The CDR3 DNA reads as TGTGCCAGCAGTTACAAAGACACCTACGAGCAGTACTTC.

This rearrangement joins TRBV30 to TRBJ2-1, with D perhaps matching TRBD2 (6 bases). Germline CDR1 and CDR2: GTSNPN and SVGIG (reference sequence). Trimming removed 4 bases from V and 9 bases from J, with 13 bases in between. The length of the CDR3 is 12 residues. The CDR3 DNA reads TGTGCCTGGATAGAGCGGGTGGGTGAGCAGTTCTTC. Its protein is CAWIERVGEQFF.